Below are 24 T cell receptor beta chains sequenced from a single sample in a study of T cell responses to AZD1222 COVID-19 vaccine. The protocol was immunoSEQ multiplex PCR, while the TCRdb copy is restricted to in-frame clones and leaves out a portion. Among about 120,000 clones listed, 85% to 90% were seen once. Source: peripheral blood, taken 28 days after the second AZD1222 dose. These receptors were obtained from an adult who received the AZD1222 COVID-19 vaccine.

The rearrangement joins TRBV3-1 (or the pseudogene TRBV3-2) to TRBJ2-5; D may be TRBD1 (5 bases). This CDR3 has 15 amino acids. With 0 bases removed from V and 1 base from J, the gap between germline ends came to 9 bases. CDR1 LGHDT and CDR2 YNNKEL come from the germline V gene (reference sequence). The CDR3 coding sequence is TGTGCCAGCAGCCAAGATCGTGGGGCCCAAGAGACCCAGTACTTC. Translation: CASSQDRGAQETQYF.

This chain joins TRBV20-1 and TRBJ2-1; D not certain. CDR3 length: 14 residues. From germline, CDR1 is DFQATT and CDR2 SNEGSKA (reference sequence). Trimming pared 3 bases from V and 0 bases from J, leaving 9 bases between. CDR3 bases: TGCAGTGCTAGTTCTGGGAACTCCTACAATGAGCAGTTCTTC. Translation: CSASSGNSYNEQFF.

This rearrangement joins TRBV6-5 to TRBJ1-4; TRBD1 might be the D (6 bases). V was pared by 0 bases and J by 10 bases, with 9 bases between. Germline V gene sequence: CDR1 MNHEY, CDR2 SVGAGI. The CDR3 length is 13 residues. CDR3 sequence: CASSYSETGKLFF. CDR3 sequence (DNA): TGTGCCAGCAGTTACTCCGAGACAGGAAAACTGTTTTTT.

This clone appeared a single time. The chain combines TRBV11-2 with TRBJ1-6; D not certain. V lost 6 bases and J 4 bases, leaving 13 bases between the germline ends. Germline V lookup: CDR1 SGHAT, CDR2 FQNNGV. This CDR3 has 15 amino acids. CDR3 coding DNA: TGTGCCAGCAGAGGAGGAGGTTTTTATAATTCACCCCTCCACTTT. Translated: CASRGGGFYNSPLHF.

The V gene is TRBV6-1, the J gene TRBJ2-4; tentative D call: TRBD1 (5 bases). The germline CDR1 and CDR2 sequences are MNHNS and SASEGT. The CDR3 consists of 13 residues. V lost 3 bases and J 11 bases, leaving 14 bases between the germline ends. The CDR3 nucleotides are TGTGCCAGCAGTGATGAGAGACAGTTTGTTCAGTACTTC. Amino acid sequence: CASSDERQFVQYF.

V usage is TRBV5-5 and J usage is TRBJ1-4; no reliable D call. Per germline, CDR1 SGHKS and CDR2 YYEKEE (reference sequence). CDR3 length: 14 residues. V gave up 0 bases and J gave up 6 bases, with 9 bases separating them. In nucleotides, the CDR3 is TGTGCCAGCAGCTTGGAGGCGGCCGATGAAAAACTGTTTTTT. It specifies CASSLEAADEKLFF.

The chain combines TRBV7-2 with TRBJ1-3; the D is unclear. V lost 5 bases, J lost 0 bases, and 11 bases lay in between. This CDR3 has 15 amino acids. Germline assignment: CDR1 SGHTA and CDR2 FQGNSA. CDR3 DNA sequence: TGTGCCAGCAGCCCCATCACCTCCTCTGGAAACACCATATATTTT. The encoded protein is CASSPITSSGNTIYF.

CDR3 nucleotide sequence: TGTGCCAGCACTGACAGGGGGCTTGAAAAACTGTTTTTT. Its translation: CASTDRGLEKLFF. The rearrangement links TRBV3-1 (or the pseudogene TRBV3-2) to TRBJ1-4; TRBD1 matches 10 bases. The CDR3 extends over 13 amino acids. With V trimmed by 7 bases and J by 7 bases, 3 bases remained unmatched. CDR1 and CDR2 (germline): LGHDT, YNNKEL (reference sequence).

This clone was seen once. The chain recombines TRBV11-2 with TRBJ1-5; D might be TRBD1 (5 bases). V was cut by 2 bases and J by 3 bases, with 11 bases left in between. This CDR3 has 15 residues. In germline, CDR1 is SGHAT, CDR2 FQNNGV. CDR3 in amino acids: CASSLIQGYNQPQHF. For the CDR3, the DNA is TGTGCCAGCAGCTTAATTCAGGGCTACAATCAGCCCCAGCATTTT.

The DNA of the CDR3 is TGTGCCAGCAGCCAAGATCTAGGAGCGGGGGGGACATCCAATGAGCAGTTCTTC. Translating gives CASSQDLGAGGTSNEQFF. V gene TRBV3-1 (or the pseudogene TRBV3-2) combines with J gene TRBJ2-1; 10 bases align to TRBD2. V lost 0 bases and J lost 6; bases outside the gene matches: 11. The CDR3 extends over 18 amino acids. Germline CDR1 LGHDT, CDR2 YNNKEL (reference sequence).

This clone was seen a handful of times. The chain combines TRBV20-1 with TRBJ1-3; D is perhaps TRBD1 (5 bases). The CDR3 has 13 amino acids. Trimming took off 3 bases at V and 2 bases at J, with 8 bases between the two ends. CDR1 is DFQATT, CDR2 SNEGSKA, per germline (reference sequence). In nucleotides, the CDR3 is TGCAGTGCTAGTCCCAGGGCTGGAAACACCATATATTTT. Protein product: CSASPRAGNTIYF.

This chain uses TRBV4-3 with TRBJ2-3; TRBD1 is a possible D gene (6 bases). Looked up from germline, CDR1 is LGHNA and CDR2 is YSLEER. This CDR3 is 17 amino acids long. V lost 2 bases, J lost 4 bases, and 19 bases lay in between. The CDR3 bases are TGCGCCAGCAGCCAACAAACTACGGGACATGGGGCAGATACGCAGTATTTT. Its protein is CASSQQTTGHGADTQYF.

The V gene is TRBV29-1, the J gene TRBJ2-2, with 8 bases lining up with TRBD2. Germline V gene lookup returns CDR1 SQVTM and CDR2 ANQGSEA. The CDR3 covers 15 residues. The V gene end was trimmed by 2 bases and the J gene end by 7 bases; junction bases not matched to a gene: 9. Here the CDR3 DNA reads TGCAGCGTTGAACCCCATGGACTAGCTGGCGGGGAGCTGTTTTTT. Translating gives CSVEPHGLAGGELFF.

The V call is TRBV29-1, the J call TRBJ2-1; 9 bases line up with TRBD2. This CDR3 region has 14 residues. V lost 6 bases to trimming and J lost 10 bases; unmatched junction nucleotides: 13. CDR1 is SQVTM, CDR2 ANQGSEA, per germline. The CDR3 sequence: CSVSPGTSLIEQFF. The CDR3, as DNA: TGCAGCGTCTCACCTGGGACTAGCTTAATAGAGCAGTTCTTC.

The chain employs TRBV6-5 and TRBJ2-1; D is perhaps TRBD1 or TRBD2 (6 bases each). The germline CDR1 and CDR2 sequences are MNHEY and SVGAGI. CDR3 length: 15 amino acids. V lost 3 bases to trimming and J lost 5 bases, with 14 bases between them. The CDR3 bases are TGTGCCAGCAGTTATCTAAACGGGGGCCACAATGAGCAGTTCTTC. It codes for CASSYLNGGHNEQFF.

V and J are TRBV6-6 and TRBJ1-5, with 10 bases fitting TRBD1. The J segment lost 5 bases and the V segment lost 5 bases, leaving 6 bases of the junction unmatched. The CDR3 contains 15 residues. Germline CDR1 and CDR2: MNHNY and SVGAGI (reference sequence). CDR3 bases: TGTGCCAGCAGTAAGGGACAGGGGCTTTATCAGCCCCAGCATTTT. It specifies CASSKGQGLYQPQHF.

In DNA, the CDR3 is TGTGCCAGTAAGATGGGACAGGCCTTTGAAAACACCATATATTTT. It encodes CASKMGQAFENTIYF. V is TRBV19 and J is TRBJ1-3; TRBD1 agrees at 8 bases. The CDR3 sequence is 15 residues long. Germline V CDR1 and CDR2: LNHDA, SQIVND (reference sequence). With 7 bases clipped from V and 6 bases from J, the junction kept 11 bases outside the gene matches.

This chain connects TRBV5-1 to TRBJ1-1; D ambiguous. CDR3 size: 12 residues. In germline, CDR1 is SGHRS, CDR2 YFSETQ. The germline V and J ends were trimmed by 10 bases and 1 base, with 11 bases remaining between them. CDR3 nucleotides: TGCGCCCCCTTCACGGGGAACACTGAAGCTTTCTTT. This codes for CAPFTGNTEAFF.

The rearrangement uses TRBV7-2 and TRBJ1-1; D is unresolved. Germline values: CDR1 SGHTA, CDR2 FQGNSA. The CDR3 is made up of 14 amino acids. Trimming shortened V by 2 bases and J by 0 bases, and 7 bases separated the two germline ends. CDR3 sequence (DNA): TGTGCCAGCAGCTTAAAGTTCGTGAACACTGAAGCTTTCTTT. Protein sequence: CASSLKFVNTEAFF.

The CDR3 reads CASSPPGGTQYF. CDR3 bases: TGTGCCAGCTCACCACCCGGGGGGACGCAGTATTTT. This chain uses TRBV18 with TRBJ2-3; 7 bases map to TRBD2. Germline lookup yields CDR1 KGHSH and CDR2 LQKENI. This CDR3 comprises 12 residues. The trim removed 0 bases at V and 9 bases at J, leaving 0 bases unmatched.

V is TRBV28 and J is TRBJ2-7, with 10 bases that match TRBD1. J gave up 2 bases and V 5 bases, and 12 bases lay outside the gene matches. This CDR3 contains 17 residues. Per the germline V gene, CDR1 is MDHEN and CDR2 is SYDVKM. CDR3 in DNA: TGTGCCAGCAGTCCATCGCCGGGACAGGGGACCCCCTACGAGCAGTACTTC. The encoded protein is CASSPSPGQGTPYEQYF.

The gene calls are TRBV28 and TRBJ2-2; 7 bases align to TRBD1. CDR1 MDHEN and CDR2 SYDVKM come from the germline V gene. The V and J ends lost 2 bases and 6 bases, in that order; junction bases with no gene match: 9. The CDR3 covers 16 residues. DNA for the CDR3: TGTGCCAGCAGTTTAGGTACAGGGGTTTTCCCCGGGGAGCTGTTTTTT. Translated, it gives CASSLGTGVFPGELFF. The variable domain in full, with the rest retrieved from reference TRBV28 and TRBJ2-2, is DVKVTQSSRYLVKRTGEKVFLECVQDMDHENMFWYRQDPGLGLRLIYFSYDVKMKEKGDIPEGYSVSREKKERFSLILESASTNQTSMYLCASSLGTGVFPGELFFGEGSRLTVL.

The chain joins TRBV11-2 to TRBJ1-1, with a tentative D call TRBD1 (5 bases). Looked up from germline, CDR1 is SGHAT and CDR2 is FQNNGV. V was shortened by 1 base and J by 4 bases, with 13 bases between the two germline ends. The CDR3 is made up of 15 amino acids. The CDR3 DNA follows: TGTGCCAGCAGCTTAGTGGCGCAGGGTGGCACTGAAGCTTTCTTT. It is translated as CASSLVAQGGTEAFF.

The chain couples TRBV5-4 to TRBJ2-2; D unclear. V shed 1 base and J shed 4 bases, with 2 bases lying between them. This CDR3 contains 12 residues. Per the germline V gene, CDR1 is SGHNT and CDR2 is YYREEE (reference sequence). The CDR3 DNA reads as TGTGCCAGCAGCTTGCCCACCGGGGAGCTGTTTTTT. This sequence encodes CASSLPTGELFF.